The clone carrying this TCR beta chain was picked up a small number of times. Its antigen is unknown. These data originate in a study of CD8 T cells in ankylosing spondylitis. TCRdb ran MiXCR on the 5' RACE reads and lists one entry per CDR3 protein. The profile shows around 490,000 distinct CDR3 sequences, less than 6% of them singletons. Study observations and caveats: Several of the motif variants were reported before in synovial fluid and blood from reactive arthritis. A TCR beta motif made of under 10 highly homologous variants seemed typical of ankylosing spondylitis blood. Disease-linked clones bore a CD8+ phenotype, appearing relatively rarely in peripheral blood. It was reported that disease-linked clones were significantly enriched in matched ankylosing spondylitis synovial fluid.

The junction had 6 bases not matched to a gene; V was cut back by 0 bases and J by 5 bases. CDR3 size: 16 residues. Germline CDR1 is SGHRS and CDR2 is YFSETQ. The material sequenced was blood, either unsorted or a sorted T cell fraction (not recorded which). V gene TRBV5-1 combines with J gene TRBJ1-1; 11 positions agree with TRBD1. The receptor was derived from a male donor with ankylosing spondylitis. CDR3 protein: CASSLAGTGGGTEAFF. The CDR3 DNA follows: TGCGCCAGCAGCTTGGCCGGGACAGGGGGAGGTACTGAAGCTTTCTTT.